A selection of T cell receptor beta chains follows, all from one sample in a study of T cell responses to AZD1222 COVID-19 vaccine. The assay was immunoSEQ multiplex PCR, and TCRdb's table has in-frame clones only and misses some. The table records 150,000 to 200,000 clones, roughly 92% of them present only once. The specimen comprised peripheral blood, sampled 28 days after the second AZD1222 dose. Source of these receptors: an adult who received the AZD1222 COVID-19 vaccine. Each CDR3 is given with its conserved first and last residue. A D gene is named only where the DNA matches it firmly. Expanded clones get a size class; other rows say once, few or many, or leave the size out.

d_call j_call clone_size v_call cdr3_nt cdr3_aa
TRBD2 TRBJ2-3 few TRBV7-8 TGTGCCAGCAGGGCGGGGCGACTAGCGGGAGGAGATACGCAGTATTTT CASRAGRLAGGDTQYF
- TRBJ2-1 - TRBV11-2 TGTGCCAGCAGCTTAGCTCGAGATTACAATGAGCAGTTCTTC CASSLARDYNEQFF
TRBD2 TRBJ2-2 - TRBV18 TGTGCCAGCTCACCACTAGGACTAGCGGGAGGATCCGGGGAGCTGTTTTTT CASSPLGLAGGSGELFF
- TRBJ1-1 - TRBV5-4 TGTGCCAGCAGCCCCATACAGGGAGTCGCTGAAGCTTTCTTT CASSPIQGVAEAFF
- TRBJ2-1 - TRBV27 TGTGCCAGCAGCCCGTTATCCCCCCGTGGAGTGGATGAGCAGTTCTTC CASSPLSPRGVDEQFF
- TRBJ1-3 - TRBV18 TGTGCCAGCTCACCCACGACAGGCGTCTCTGGAAACACCATATATTTT CASSPTTGVSGNTIYF
- TRBJ2-5 - TRBV4-2 TGTGCCAGCAGCCAAGGGGGGGCAGAGACCCAGTACTTC CASSQGGAETQYF
- TRBJ2-3 - TRBV4-2 TGTGCCAGCAGCCAAGTTCCGGGGGCGGCAGATACGCAGTATTTT CASSQVPGAADTQYF
TRBD1 TRBJ2-2 - TRBV27 TGTGCCAGCAGTAATCCGGGACAGGGGTCCACCGGGGAGCTGTTTTTT CASSNPGQGSTGELFF
- TRBJ2-7 - TRBV18 TGTGCCAGCTCACCTCAACCGGGCAGGGTGGGGTCCTACGAGCAGTACTTC CASSPQPGRVGSYEQYF
TRBD2 TRBJ2-7 - TRBV4-2 TGTGCCAGCAGCCTTCGGACTAGCGGGGGGAGCTCCTACGAGCAGTACTTC CASSLRTSGGSSYEQYF
TRBD1 TRBJ2-7 - TRBV18 TGTGCCAGCTCGTCTACCGGGACAGGAAAATCCTACGAGCAGTACTTC CASSSTGTGKSYEQYF
- TRBJ1-1 - TRBV4-1 TGCGCCAGCAGCCAAGATCCGGGACTAAACACTGAAGCTTTCTTT CASSQDPGLNTEAFF
- TRBJ1-1 once TRBV29-1 TGCAGCGTTTTAACAGGAGTTATGAACACTGAAGCTTTCTTT CSVLTGVMNTEAFF
- TRBJ1-6 - TRBV28 TGTGCCAGCAGTCCGTGGGGTGGAAATTCACCCCTCCACTTT CASSPWGGNSPLHF
- TRBJ2-7 - TRBV13 TGTGCCAGCAGTCCCGGACAGAGCTCCTACGAGCAGTACTTC CASSPGQSSYEQYF
- TRBJ1-5 - TRBV4-2 TGTGCCAGCAGCCAAGCTGTAGTCAATCAGCCCCAGCATTTT CASSQAVVNQPQHF
TRBD2 TRBJ2-7 - TRBV5-5 TGTGCCAGCAGCTTGGGTGTGAGCGGGAGAGGCCCCTACGAGCAGTACTTC CASSLGVSGRGPYEQYF
TRBD1 TRBJ2-7 - TRBV3-1/TRBV3-2 TGTGCCAGCAGCCAAGCCTGGACAGGGAGCTCCTACGAGCAGTACTTC CASSQAWTGSSYEQYF
- TRBJ1-6 - TRBV6-5 TGTGCCAGCAGCCGTGGACCAACGGGGGAGTCACCCCTCCACTTT CASSRGPTGESPLHF
- TRBJ2-1 few TRBV2 TGTGCCAGCAGTAAGGACTACCGAGGGCAAAATGAGCAGTTCTTC CASSKDYRGQNEQFF
TRBD1 TRBJ1-2 once TRBV5-1 TGCGCCAGCAGCTCTCCGGGACAGGGTTCCTACACCTTC CASSSPGQGSYTF
TRBD2 TRBJ2-3 - TRBV5-5 TGTGCCAGCACCCCGAGGACTAGCGGGGGGCCAGATACGCAGTATTTT CASTPRTSGGPDTQYF
- TRBJ2-7 - TRBV7-2 TGTGCCAGCAGCTTAGGGGTCTCCTACGAGCAGTACTTC CASSLGVSYEQYF
- TRBJ2-7 - TRBV6-6 TGTGCCAGCAGTTACCTCTGGGCGCGGGGACGGGAGCAGTACTTC CASSYLWARGREQYF
TRBD2 TRBJ2-1 - TRBV18 TGTGCCAGCTCACCACCTCGGACTAGCGGGGGGGCGAGAGAGCAGTTCTTC CASSPPRTSGGAREQFF
- TRBJ2-7 few TRBV18 TGTGCCAGCTCGAGGACCTTCGAGCAGTACTTC CASSRTFEQYF